This TCR beta chain was recorded in a study of blood T cell repertoires in COVID-19. Per the study methods: Estimation of nucleated cell counts relied on the amplification of reference gene primers. Data came from immunoSEQ multiplex PCR; TCRdb stores just in-frame clones and leaves some out. V, J and clone size are those of that table, while D and trimming were read from the DNA. The sample includes some 510,000 clones, around 87% of them seen just once. Participants, roughly 18 to 90 years old, spanned more than 20 US areas. Membership in each cohort depended on participant-reported clinical history. CDR1 and CDR2 (germline): LNHDA, SQIVND (reference sequence). V gave up 7 bases and J gave up 3 bases, with 8 bases separating them. The CDR3 sequence is 12 residues long.

Sequenced input: PBMCs or T cells enriched from blood (not recorded which). The clonotype originates from a woman in her thirties or forties who had recovered from COVID-19. The J gene is TRBJ2-3, the V gene TRBV19, with D possibly being TRBD1 (6 bases). The CDR3 spells CASMQGTDTQYF. The CDR3 DNA sequence: TGTGCCAGTATGCAGGGGACAGATACGCAGTATTTT.